This TCR beta chain was obtained from a study of T cells in localized non-small cell lung cancer. Study results and limitations: In the blood, greater T cell density corresponded to longer overall survival. Median detection of top 100 tumor clones in adjacent lung was roughly 61 clones. Clonality of T cells reached its maximum in uninvolved adjacent lung, surpassing tumor.

A word on this clone: Antigen specificity is unknown.

This CDR3 contains 14 residues. Germline trimming cut 1 base from V and 6 bases from J; bases unmatched to any gene: 3. Germline CDR1 reads LNHDA; CDR2 reads SQIVND (reference sequence). Measured with immunoSEQ multiplex PCR; TCRdb has only the in-frame clones, and not every one. The sample lists fewer than 20,000 clones, over 70% occurring once. The TCR sequence derives from an older male donor with stage III lung adenocarcinoma. The sequencing here drew on peripheral blood, taken before any cancer treatment. V usage is TRBV19 and J usage is TRBJ2-4, with 7 bases identical to TRBD1. The CDR3 sequence is CASSIGDRANIQYF. The CDR3 nucleotides read TGTGCCAGTAGTATAGGCGACAGGGCAAACATTCAGTACTTC.